The 15 T cell receptor beta chains listed next were all sequenced from one sample in a study of T cell changes during pregnancy in multiple sclerosis. This table comes from immunoSEQ multiplex PCR, and its TCRdb copy is limited to in-frame clones, with some not included. Among over 55,000 clones listed, over 80% were seen once. This specimen consisted of peripheral blood, obtained in the first trimester of pregnancy. The receptors were sampled from a female donor with multiple sclerosis, enrolled in a pregnancy study.

J is TRBJ2-1 and V is TRBV14, with D perhaps matching TRBD1 (6 bases). Germline loops: CDR1 SGHDN, CDR2 FVKESK. The length of the CDR3 is 13 residues. Trimming took 4 bases from V and 9 from J, leaving 13 bases between them. The CDR3 loop is CASSPALGGEQFF. The CDR3 DNA reads TGTGCCAGCAGCCCCGCGTTAGGGGGTGAGCAGTTCTTC.

The DNA for the CDR3 is TGTGCCAGCAGTTCTATCCTAACAGGGGGCGATGGCTACACCTTC. This codes for CASSSILTGGDGYTF. This chain connects TRBV27 to TRBJ1-2, with TRBD1 identical over 9 bases. Germline-derived CDR1 and CDR2 are MNHEY and SMNVEV (reference sequence). J was trimmed by 6 bases and V by 4 bases; bases with no gene match: 9. The CDR3 is 15 residues long.

This chain links TRBV29-1 with TRBJ2-1, with 7 bases lining up with TRBD1. CDR1 is SQVTM, CDR2 ANQGSEA, per germline. After removal of 5 bases from V and 1 base from J, the junction contained 5 bases not matched to a gene. The CDR3 runs 14 residues. The CDR3 bases are TGCAGCGTTCTTGGGACAGCTTCCTACAATGAGCAGTTCTTC. Protein product: CSVLGTASYNEQFF.

The CDR3 bases are TGTGCCAGCAGCAATTTGGGGGAGGGCCACTACGAGCAGTACTTC. Encoded protein: CASSNLGEGHYEQYF. The chain has TRBV7-9 and TRBJ2-7; 7 nucleotides line up with TRBD2. The germline gives CDR1 SEHNR, CDR2 FQNEAQ (reference sequence). V shed 5 bases and J 3 bases; nucleotides not matched to a gene: 10. The CDR3 consists of 15 residues.

This chain links TRBV4-2 with TRBJ2-5, with D perhaps TRBD1 (6 bases). The V and J ends lost 1 base and 1 base respectively, with 10 bases between them. This CDR3 has 15 residues. Germline V gives CDR1 LGHNA, CDR2 YNFKEQ. The CDR3 sequence is CASSQGRGTQETQYF. The DNA for the CDR3 is TGTGCCAGCAGCCAAGGAAGGGGGACCCAAGAGACCCAGTACTTC.

CDR3 region: CSVEGKTGDAYEQYF. For the CDR3, the DNA is TGCAGCGTTGAAGGGAAGACAGGGGACGCCTACGAGCAGTACTTC. The chain links TRBV29-1 to TRBJ2-7, with 8 bases that match TRBD1. The CDR3 extends over 15 amino acids. Germline V gene data show CDR1 as SQVTM and CDR2 as ANQGSEA. The ends lost 1 base at V and 2 bases at J; junction bases unmatched: 7.

The chain carries TRBV27 and TRBJ2-1; TRBD1 might be the D (5 bases). V shed 2 bases and J shed 7 bases, with 12 bases lying between them. Germline V gene lookup returns CDR1 MNHEY and CDR2 SMNVEV (reference sequence). The CDR3 contains 14 residues. The CDR3 DNA reads TGTGCCAGCAGTTTACCCGACAGTCTTAATGAGCAGTTCTTC. Translation: CASSLPDSLNEQFF.

The rearrangement uses TRBV7-3 and TRBJ1-1; D not resolved. Germline V gene lookup returns CDR1 SGHTA and CDR2 FQGTGA. The CDR3 contains 11 residues. The V end lost 5 bases, the J end lost 7 bases, and 8 bases lay between the germline ends. The DNA for the CDR3 is TGTGCCAGCAGCCAGCCTAGTGAAGCTTTCTTT. Residues: CASSQPSEAFF.

This chain connects TRBV5-1 to TRBJ1-3, with D possibly matching TRBD1 (5 bases). Looked up from germline, CDR1 is SGHRS and CDR2 is YFSETQ. The ends were cut back, 0 bases at V and 2 bases at J, with 9 bases in the middle. There are 15 residues in the CDR3. DNA of the CDR3: TGCGCCAGCAGCTTGGTTCCGGGGGCTGGAAACACCATATATTTT. It encodes CASSLVPGAGNTIYF.

The CDR3 protein is CASSKIRDTQYF. The CDR3, as DNA: TGTGCCAGCAGCAAAATTCGAGATACGCAGTATTTT. The rearrangement joins TRBV21-1 to TRBJ2-3; the table's D call, TRBD2, has no DNA check behind it. TRBV21-1 constitutes a pseudogene. The CDR3 has 12 amino acids.

The chain recombines TRBV19 with TRBJ2-7; 12 bases are a match to TRBD1. The CDR3 contains 15 residues. Germline V lookup: CDR1 LNHDA, CDR2 SQIVND (reference sequence). The ends lost 5 bases at V and 3 bases at J; junction bases unmatched: 5. CDR3 residues: CASSAGTGGSYEQYF. CDR3 nucleotide sequence: TGTGCCAGTAGTGCAGGGACAGGGGGCAGCTACGAGCAGTACTTC.

This clone was detected a few times. The chain carries TRBV14 and TRBJ2-1; 10 bases match TRBD2. Germline CDR1 SGHDN, CDR2 FVKESK. The ends lost 0 bases at V and 4 bases at J; junction bases unmatched: 9. This CDR3 has 18 amino acids. The CDR3 region is CASSQDRPTSGLYNEQFF. In DNA, the CDR3 is TGTGCCAGCAGCCAAGATCGCCCGACTAGCGGGTTGTACAATGAGCAGTTCTTC.

The chain carries TRBV27 and TRBJ2-1, with a possible D match to TRBD2 (6 bases). Trimming took 5 bases from V and 7 from J, leaving 21 bases between them. CDR3 length equals 16 residues. Germline CDR1 and CDR2: MNHEY and SMNVEV (reference sequence). The CDR3 region is CASSLSRGFGTNEQFF. DNA of the CDR3: TGTGCCAGCAGTCTCAGTCGGGGGTTCGGTACGAATGAGCAGTTCTTC.

The chain carries TRBV14 and TRBJ2-5; TRBD2 matches at 9 bases. Germline assignment: CDR1 SGHDN and CDR2 FVKESK. The CDR3 spans 14 residues. V lost 2 bases and J lost 3; bases outside the gene matches: 1. The CDR3 DNA reads as TGTGCCAGCAGCCAAAGACTAGCGGAAGAGACCCAGTACTTC. It codes for CASSQRLAEETQYF.

The chain has TRBV19 and TRBJ1-5; D is perhaps TRBD1 (6 bases). The length of the CDR3 is 14 residues. V was trimmed by 4 bases and J by 7 bases, leaving 14 bases between them. Germline V gene sequence: CDR1 LNHDA, CDR2 SQIVND (reference sequence). CDR3 protein: CASSTDRLYQPQHF. In DNA form, the CDR3 reads TGTGCCAGTAGTACCGACAGGCTATACCAGCCCCAGCATTTT.